The clone carrying this T cell receptor (beta chain) was observed a handful of times. Antigen: not known. These data originate in a study of blood T cells in healthy people across ages. About the study: Every two T cells gave about one barcoded beta molecule via template switching. General study findings and limits: There were more naive CD4+ cells and higher diversity in long-lived donors than in aged donors.

PCR was performed a second time for about 7 to 12 cycles using a sample-barcoded 5' primer and a J-beta primer mix. MiXCR was run by TCRdb on the 5' RACE reads, yielding one entry per CDR3 protein. Of approximately 820,000 distinct CDR3 sequences in the sample, around 45% are singletons; the top ten hold about 21%. The V and J ends lost 6 bases and 3 bases respectively, with 15 bases between them. Per the germline V gene, CDR1 is MNHEY and CDR2 is SMNVEV (reference sequence). The CDR3 is 15 amino acids. Each donor had around 9.2 milliliters of peripheral blood drawn. This sequence joins TRBV27 and TRBJ2-1; weak D call: TRBD1 (5 bases). This clonotype was sampled from a man aged 55-75 years in good health. The sample was blood. The CDR3: CASSLTGSNYNEQFF. DNA of the CDR3: TGTGCCAGCAGCCTAACAGGTTCCAACTACAATGAGCAGTTCTTC.